This TCR beta chain was sequenced in a study of Graves' ophthalmopathy and Graves' hyperthyroidism. Only a few counts were recorded for this clonotype. At one end, the junction sequence differs from germline, possibly due to a read error. TCR beta CDR3 regions were amplified from RNA transcripts. HTBI-primed RT-PCR formed the first round, and a multiplex PCR formed the second. TCRdb fed the multiplex PCR reads into MiXCR, producing one record per CDR3 protein. The sample records some 210,000 distinct CDR3 sequences, around 28% being singletons. The CDR3 runs 16 residues. Germline V gene sequence: CDR1 KGHSH, CDR2 LQKENI.

The clonotype was recovered from a man between 50 and 59 years old with Graves' ophthalmopathy. The sample taken for sequencing was peripheral blood. The genes are TRBV18 and TRBJ1-2; no definite D call. Written as DNA, the CDR3 is TGTGCCAGCTCAGCACCGAACAAAAGGGCCGGTGGTGGCTACACCTTC. Its translation is CASSAPNKRAGGGYTF.